The 9 T cell receptor beta chains given below trace back to one sample, sequenced in a study of Ad26.COV2.S vaccination and SARS-CoV-2 variants (dated by TCRdb to the early 2020s). The library came from the immunoSEQ multiplex PCR assay. Here the immuneACCESS table is served through TCRdb, limited to in-frame sequences with V and J called. Missing clones are a known gap in these copies; in checked studies unresolved V genes cover under half, and the rest lacks a known reason. The sample includes about 480,000 clones, with around nine tenths observed a single time. The leading ten clones occupy around 13% of the sample. The treatment or condition label, read with the paper, signifies: roughly 19 received Ad26.COV2.S at low or high dose, single or two shots; roughly five received placebo; per-sample allocation not given. For vaccine and placebo recipients, the sequenced repertoires came from samples collected on day 63 after the first injection.

Specimen: peripheral blood, collected in a trial of Ad26.COV2.S vaccine versus placebo. The receptor source for this set is a person between 18 and 60 years old who received the Ad26.COV2.S COVID-19 vaccine or a placebo.

This clone was seen only once. The gene calls are TRBV7-2 and TRBJ1-2; D possibly corresponds to TRBD1 (6 bases). CDR1 is SGHTA, CDR2 FQGNSA, per germline. V was cut by 1 base and J by 2 bases, with 14 bases left in between. CDR3 size: 16 residues. The CDR3 sequence is CASSLGVGQLNYGYTF. In DNA, the CDR3 is TGTGCCAGCAGCTTAGGGGTAGGACAGCTGAACTATGGCTACACCTTC.

CDR3 in amino acids: CASSPGHTALDYGYTF. CDR3 sequence (DNA): TGTGCCAGCAGCCCGGGACATACCGCTCTGGACTATGGCTACACCTTC. The chain couples TRBV5-4 to TRBJ1-2, with D maybe TRBD1 (6 bases). From germline, CDR1 is SGHNT and CDR2 YYREEE (reference sequence). V was shortened by 4 bases and J by 3 bases, with 19 bases between the two germline ends. This CDR3 contains 16 residues.

In this sample, this clone turned up a few times. Other DNA sequences in the sample encode the same CDR3. The rearrangement uses TRBV7-9 and TRBJ2-3; 9 bases match TRBD2. V shed 5 bases, J shed 3 bases, and the junction held 3 bases outside the gene matches. The CDR3 is 14 amino acids. Germline V CDR1 and CDR2: SEHNR, FQNEAQ (reference sequence). CDR3 sequence (DNA): TGTGCCAGCAGCCTTAGCGGGAGAACAGATACGCAGTATTTT. Translating it yields CASSLSGRTDTQYF.

The rearrangement uses TRBV6-2 or TRBV6-3 and TRBJ1-1; a possible D gene is TRBD1 (5 bases). V was cut by 2 bases and J by 4 bases, with 14 bases left in between. The CDR3 consists of 15 residues. Germline V gives CDR1 MNHEY, CDR2 SVGEGT. CDR3 in amino acids: CASSYPQVMVTEAFF. CDR3 DNA sequence: TGTGCCAGCAGTTACCCACAGGTGATGGTCACTGAAGCTTTCTTT.

This chain connects TRBV9 to TRBJ2-5; weak D call: TRBD1 (6 bases). The CDR3 consists of 14 residues. Germline V gene sequence: CDR1 SGDLS, CDR2 YYNGEE. Trimming took 1 base from V and 5 from J, leaving 12 bases between them. The CDR3 coding sequence is TGTGCCAGCAGCGTATCCCAGGGGAAGGAGACCCAGTACTTC. Residues: CASSVSQGKETQYF.

About this clone itself: Other DNA variants within this sample encode the same CDR3. The rearrangement links TRBV30 to TRBJ2-7; a weak D match, TRBD1 (6 bases). The germline V and J ends were trimmed by 6 bases and 2 bases, with 11 bases remaining between them. Per the germline V gene, CDR1 is GTSNPN and CDR2 is SVGIG (reference sequence). This CDR3 contains 12 residues. CDR3 amino acids: CACKQGTYEQYF. CDR3 bases: TGTGCCTGTAAACAGGGCACCTACGAGCAGTACTTC. Together with reference TRBV30 and TRBJ2-7, the CDR3 gives the full variable domain: SQTIHQWPATLVQPVGSPLSLECTVEGTSNPNLYWYRQAAGRGLQLLFYSVGIGQISSEVPQNLSASRPQDRQFILSSKKLLLSDSGFYLCACKQGTYEQYFGPGTRLTVT.

This clone was detected a few times. The J gene is TRBJ2-7, the V gene TRBV28; possible D gene TRBD2, 6 bases. This CDR3 has 14 amino acids. V was pared by 4 bases and J by 9 bases, with 19 bases between. CDR1 is MDHEN, CDR2 SYDVKM, per germline. The CDR3 region is CASSSNRLDWVQYF. The CDR3 DNA is TGTGCCAGCAGTTCCAACCGACTAGATTGGGTGCAGTACTTC.

The chain carries TRBV12-5 and TRBJ2-3; 14 nucleotides align to TRBD2. Germline values: CDR1 LGHNT, CDR2 FRNRAP. V lost 2 bases to trimming and J lost 2 bases; unmatched junction nucleotides: 21. This CDR3 is 23 amino acids long. Here the CDR3 DNA reads TGTGCTAGTGGTTTGTTTGGAGAACCGGGGACTAGCGGGAGTTCATCCCCCACAGATACGCAGTATTTT. As protein: CASGLFGEPGTSGSSSPTDTQYF.

The genes are TRBV5-1 and TRBJ2-1; 8 bases line up with TRBD1. The CDR3 contains 13 residues. Germline CDR1 reads SGHRS; CDR2 reads YFSETQ. J lost 9 bases, V lost 4 bases, and 6 bases had no gene match. The DNA for the CDR3 is TGCGCCAGCAGCAGAGGACAGGGTGTTGAGCAGTTCTTC. Encoded protein: CASSRGQGVEQFF.